The 16 T cell receptor beta chains below were found in one sample sequenced in a study of T cells expressing NK-cell markers. TCRdb processed the 5' RACE reads again and assigns one entry to each CDR3 protein, with no DNA. The sample yields about 400,000 distinct CDR3 sequences, of which the top ten take up around 10%. Specimen: blood T cells: a sorted CD56 or NKG2C T cell subset, CD4+ or CD8+ T cells, or bulk PBMC T cells (not recorded which). These receptor sequences come from a woman in her 50s in good health.

The chain carries TRBV5-1 and TRBJ2-1; TCRdb outputs TRBD1, but without DNA this stays unchecked. This CDR3 has 14 residues. CDR1 is SGHRS and CDR2 is YFSETQ in the germline V gene. The CDR3 protein is CASSGPGVYNEQFF.

J is TRBJ1-6 and V is TRBV20-1. Germline CDR1 DFQATT, CDR2 SNEGSKA (reference sequence). The CDR3 sequence is 14 residues long. The CDR3: CSARLNSYNSPLHF.

The chain combines TRBV27 with TRBJ2-1; TCRdb's D call of TRBD1 is untestable without DNA. CDR1 is MNHEY and CDR2 is SMNVEV in the germline V gene (reference sequence). CDR3 length: 15 residues. CDR3 region: CASSPGGRSHNEQFF.

V and J are TRBV12-3 or TRBV12-4 and TRBJ2-5; TCRdb picks TRBD2, but there is no DNA to check that call. The CDR3 contains 15 residues. CDR3 residues: CASSHREGLRETQYF.

The J gene is TRBJ1-4, the V gene TRBV20-1; TCRdb's D call of TRBD1 is untestable without DNA. Per the germline V gene, CDR1 is DFQATT and CDR2 is SNEGSKA (reference sequence). The length of the CDR3 is 14 residues. CDR3 amino acids: CSARGDPTNEKLFF.

This sequence joins TRBV24-1 and TRBJ2-6. The V gene's germline CDR1 is KGHDR and CDR2 SFDVKD. The CDR3 spans 17 residues. The CDR3 spells CATSDFDGISGANVLTF.

The J gene is TRBJ2-1, the V gene TRBV24-1; TCRdb outputs TRBD1, but without DNA this stays unchecked. The CDR3 consists of 14 residues. Germline CDR1 KGHDR, CDR2 SFDVKD. CDR3 protein: CATSGRGVGNEQFF.

This sequence joins TRBV12-3 or TRBV12-4 and TRBJ2-4; TCRdb lists TRBD1, though no DNA is available to test this call. This CDR3 contains 19 residues. This chain's CDR3 is CASSLEAVGGWGAKNIQYF.

This rearrangement joins TRBV10-3 to TRBJ2-5. The CDR3 extends over 13 amino acids. Germline V gene sequence: CDR1 ENHRY, CDR2 SYGVKD. CDR3 loop: CAISDGLGETQYF.

The CDR3 sequence: CASSQAASGHEQFF. The chain employs TRBV3-1 and TRBJ2-1; the D call from TCRdb, TRBD2, cannot be confirmed without DNA. Germline CDR1 reads LGHDT; CDR2 reads YNNKEL (reference sequence). CDR3 length: 14 amino acids.

This rearrangement joins TRBV7-3 to TRBJ1-1; with no DNA, the TCRdb D assignment of TRBD1 cannot be verified. Germline V gives CDR1 SGHTA, CDR2 FQGTGA. This CDR3 region has 13 residues. CDR3 amino acids: CASSWTPNTEAFF.

The gene calls are TRBV29-1 and TRBJ2-1; TCRdb designates TRBD2, a call that cannot be tested without DNA. The CDR3 loop spans 15 amino acids. Looked up from germline, CDR1 is SQVTM and CDR2 is ANQGSEA. The CDR3 spells CSVKRGTTGDNEQFF.

The V call is TRBV5-1, the J call TRBJ1-1. The CDR3 is made up of 15 amino acids. CDR1 is SGHRS, CDR2 YFSETQ, per germline. This CDR3 reads CASALTGLLNTEAFF.

This rearrangement joins TRBV5-6 to TRBJ1-1. Germline V gene data show CDR1 as SGHDT and CDR2 as YYEEEE. This CDR3 is 11 amino acids long. This CDR3 is CASRSATEAFF.

The V gene is TRBV19, the J gene TRBJ1-1; absent DNA, TCRdb's TRBD1 call cannot be checked. Germline lookup yields CDR1 LNHDA and CDR2 SQIVND (reference sequence). CDR3 length equals 13 residues. This chain's CDR3 is CASRQGQGPEAFF.

V usage is TRBV28 and J usage is TRBJ2-2; no DNA is available, so the TRBD1 call from TCRdb remains unchecked. CDR3 length: 15 amino acids. CDR1 MDHEN and CDR2 SYDVKM come from the germline V gene. CDR3 protein: CASTLGGLTAGELFF. Supplemented by reference TRBV28 and TRBJ2-2, the full variable domain reads DVKVTQSSRYLVKRTGEKVFLECVQDMDHENMFWYRQDPGLGLRLIYFSYDVKMKEKGDIPEGYSVSREKKERFSLILESASTNQTSMYLCASTLGGLTAGELFFGEGSRLTVL.